The 29 T cell receptor beta chains below all came from one sample that was sequenced in a study of blood T cells in healthy people across ages. Through a sample-barcoded 5' primer and a J-beta primer mix, a second PCR was run for roughly 7 to 11 cycles. TCRdb passed the 5' RACE reads through MiXCR, listing each CDR3 protein once. Here the sample spans roughly 1,300,000 distinct CDR3 sequences, approximately 59% being singletons. Sequenced sample: blood. These receptors all come from a man aged 18 to 30 in good health.

The V and J genes are TRBV6-5 and TRBJ2-5, with D perhaps being TRBD1 or TRBD2 (5 bases each). Between the trimmed V and J ends, which lost 6 bases and 2 bases, there was a span of 13 bases. The CDR3 spans 14 residues. Germline V gene data show CDR1 as MNHEY and CDR2 as SVGAGI. For the CDR3, the DNA is TGTGCCAGCAGAGCCACGGGGCAGCAAGAGACCCAGTACTTC. This codes for CASRATGQQETQYF.

This clonotype was seen only once. The rearrangement joins TRBV30 to TRBJ1-2; D is unresolved. Trimming shortened V by 0 bases and J by 3 bases, and 11 bases separated the two germline ends. CDR3 length equals 14 residues. The germline V gene has CDR1 GTSNPN and CDR2 SVGIG (reference sequence). The CDR3: CAWSVSVRDYGYTF. In DNA, the CDR3 is TGTGCCTGGAGTGTATCTGTCCGAGACTATGGCTACACCTTC.

The chain uses TRBV29-1 and TRBJ1-4; D gene ambiguous. Germline CDR1 is SQVTM and CDR2 is ANQGSEA. V lost 4 bases, J lost 3 bases, and 9 bases lay in between. This CDR3 has 13 residues. The CDR3 DNA is TGCAGCGTTGGTTCAGACCCTAATGAAAAACTGTTTTTT. This codes for CSVGSDPNEKLFF.

The chain is built from TRBV27 and TRBJ2-7; 7 nucleotides match TRBD1. CDR3 length: 15 amino acids. Germline V gives CDR1 MNHEY, CDR2 SMNVEV (reference sequence). J gave up 0 bases and V 5 bases, and 7 bases lay outside the gene matches. The CDR3 DNA follows: TGTGCCAGCAGTCTATTAGGGACAGCCTCCTACGAGCAGTACTTC. Its protein product is CASSLLGTASYEQYF.

The V call is TRBV10-3, the J call TRBJ2-1; the D gene is possibly TRBD2 (6 bases). Deletions cut 4 bases from V and 9 bases from J, with 16 bases between. CDR1 is ENHRY and CDR2 is SYGVKD in the germline V gene. This CDR3 has 14 amino acids. DNA of the CDR3: TGTGCCATCAGTGCAGGTTCGGAGGGTTCTGAGCAGTTCTTC. Protein product: CAISAGSEGSEQFF.

V is TRBV29-1 and J is TRBJ2-1, with 8 positions matching TRBD1. V lost 0 bases, J lost 2 bases, and 3 bases stayed unmatched. Germline CDR1 SQVTM, CDR2 ANQGSEA. CDR3 length equals 15 residues. Here the CDR3 DNA reads TGCAGCGTTGAAGAAGGACAGGGTACCTACAATGAGCAGTTCTTC. It yields the protein CSVEEGQGTYNEQFF.

The chain has TRBV7-9 and TRBJ1-3; TRBD1 might be the D (5 bases). V was cut by 6 bases and J by 2 bases, with 14 bases left in between. This CDR3 is built from 15 residues. The germline gives CDR1 SEHNR, CDR2 FQNEAQ (reference sequence). DNA for the CDR3: TGTGCCAGCAGACACCACGCAGGGACTGGAAACACCATATATTTT. Encoded protein: CASRHHAGTGNTIYF. The complete variable domain, with remaining parts taken from reference TRBV7-9 and TRBJ1-3, reads DTGVSQNPRHKITKRGQNVTFRCDPISEHNRLYWYRQTLGQGPEFLTYFQNEAQLEKSRLLSDRFSAERPKGSFSTLEIQRTEQGDSAMYLCASRHHAGTGNTIYFGEGSWLTVV.

This chain links TRBV29-1 with TRBJ1-5; possible D gene TRBD1, 6 bases. CDR1 is SQVTM, CDR2 ANQGSEA, per germline. The CDR3 consists of 15 residues. The V end lost 6 bases, the J end lost 0 bases, and 15 bases lay between the germline ends. The CDR3 nucleotides read TGCAGCGTAGTTATACAGGGAGGTAGCAATCAGCCCCAGCATTTT. Protein sequence: CSVVIQGGSNQPQHF. The full variable domain, with the rest looked up from reference TRBV29-1 and TRBJ1-5, is SAVISQKPSRDICQRGTSLTIQCQVDSQVTMMFWYRQQPGQSLTLIATANQGSEATYESGFVIDKFPISRPNLTFSTLTVSNMSPEDSSIYLCSVVIQGGSNQPQHFGDGTRLSIL.

In its sample, this clonotype was seen once. This chain uses TRBV20-1 with TRBJ2-1; tentatively, D is TRBD2 (5 bases). The DNA end is more similar to TRBJ2-7, so the J call may be wrong. The CDR3 loop spans 17 amino acids. The germline V gene encodes CDR1 DFQATT and CDR2 SNEGSKA (reference sequence). The CDR3 sequence: CSARGVQRSSSYNEQYF. As DNA, the CDR3 is TGCAGTGCTAGAGGAGTTCAGCGGAGTAGCTCCTACAATGAGCAGTACTTC.

This rearrangement joins TRBV4-1 to TRBJ2-1, with D unresolved. Germline-derived CDR1 and CDR2 are MGHRA and YSYEKL. This CDR3 has 13 amino acids. The V and J ends lost 4 bases and 9 bases respectively, with 13 bases between them. The CDR3 DNA sequence: TGCGCCAGCAGCCCCCTCCCCCTAGGTGAGCAGTTCTTC. Protein: CASSPLPLGEQFF.

This clonotype was observed a few times. This sequence joins TRBV10-2 and TRBJ2-6; tentatively, D is TRBD1 or TRBD2 (5 bases each). This CDR3 region has 13 residues. V gave up 8 bases and J gave up 8 bases, with 13 bases separating them. Looked up from germline, CDR1 is WSHSY and CDR2 is SAAADI. CDR3: CASAPSGPNVLTF. Here the CDR3 DNA reads TGCGCCAGCGCTCCGTCGGGGCCCAACGTCCTGACTTTC.

This clonotype was seen only once. This sequence joins TRBV5-6 and TRBJ1-6; possible D gene TRBD1, 6 bases. This CDR3 comprises 13 residues. Germline V gene data show CDR1 as SGHDT and CDR2 as YYEEEE. The germline V and J ends were trimmed by 4 bases and 10 bases, with 12 bases remaining between them. The CDR3 sequence is CASSPGTTSPLHF. The CDR3 DNA sequence: TGTGCCAGCAGCCCGGGGACAACATCACCCCTCCACTTT.

In its sample, this clonotype was seen a few times. This rearrangement joins TRBV5-4 to TRBJ2-3; 10 bases fit TRBD2. The V gene's germline CDR1 is SGHNT and CDR2 YYREEE (reference sequence). The CDR3 spans 16 residues. J lost 4 bases, V lost 3 bases, and 8 bases had no gene match. The CDR3 region has the DNA TGTGCCAGCAGCTACTTAAGCGGGGGGGGCGCAGATACGCAGTATTTT. Its protein product is CASSYLSGGGADTQYF.

The rearrangement links TRBV25-1 to TRBJ2-1; D is tentatively TRBD1 or TRBD2 (6 bases each). The CDR3 runs to 16 residues. The germline V and J ends were trimmed by 2 bases and 6 bases, with 17 bases remaining between them. Germline values: CDR1 MGHDK, CDR2 SYGVNS. CDR3 region: CASSEVQGTGANEQFF. The CDR3 DNA sequence: TGTGCCAGCAGTGAAGTCCAGGGGACGGGGGCCAATGAGCAGTTCTTC.

V usage is TRBV9 and J usage is TRBJ1-2; D call uncertain. The CDR3 runs 14 residues. Germline-derived CDR1 and CDR2 are SGDLS and YYNGEE. Trimming shortened V by 2 bases and J by 6 bases, and 14 bases separated the two germline ends. CDR3 DNA: TGTGCCAGCAGCGTTCGTTTCGGAATAGATGGCTACACCTTC. This translates into CASSVRFGIDGYTF.

Comments on this clonotype: An end of the junction differs from the germline gene, which may be a read error. The CDR3 is CASTLTRRELAEETQYF. The CDR3 nucleotides read TGTGCTAGCACCCTTACTCGACGGGAGCTAGCGGAAGAGACCCAGTACTTC. The chain is built from TRBV7-9 and TRBJ2-7, with 7 bases fitting TRBD2. The J call may be in error: the DNA end matches TRBJ2-5 better. The CDR3 totals 17 residues. Germline assignment: CDR1 SEHNR and CDR2 FQNEAQ (reference sequence).

This clonotype appeared a few times. The chain links TRBV28 to TRBJ2-1, with D perhaps matching TRBD1 (6 bases). CDR1 is MDHEN and CDR2 is SYDVKM in the germline V gene. This CDR3 has 15 residues. Trimming pared 6 bases from V and 6 bases from J, leaving 18 bases between. Here the CDR3 reads CASRETRGFANEQFF. The CDR3 region has the DNA TGTGCCAGCAGGGAAACCAGGGGCTTCGCCAATGAGCAGTTCTTC.

The gene calls are TRBV20-1 and TRBJ2-1; 10 bases fit TRBD2. Trimming cost V 7 bases and J 7 bases; bases outside gene matches: 10. The CDR3 spans 14 residues. Germline CDR1 and CDR2: DFQATT and SNEGSKA (reference sequence). The CDR3 DNA sequence: TGCAGTGGTCGGGTGGCTAGCGGGAGTAATGAGCAGTTCTTC. The encoded protein is CSGRVASGSNEQFF.

The chain couples TRBV12-3 or TRBV12-4 to TRBJ1-2; perhaps TRBD1 as D (5 bases). The CDR3 spans 12 residues. Trimming took off 7 bases at V and 8 bases at J, with 14 bases between the two ends. The CDR3 DNA reads TGTGCCAGCACAGCGGGGACCTACGGCTACACCTTC. This codes for CASTAGTYGYTF.

The chain joins TRBV20-1 to TRBJ2-3; TRBD2 might be the D (5 bases). Germline V gene sequence: CDR1 DFQATT, CDR2 SNEGSKA (reference sequence). V was clipped by 5 bases and J by 1 base, with 13 bases between them. The length of the CDR3 is 14 residues. The CDR3 DNA is TGCAGTGCTGGAGGCGTTTCCGGCACAGATACGCAGTATTTT. Its protein product is CSAGGVSGTDTQYF.

The CDR3 loop is CASSPQGGITEAFF. In DNA form, the CDR3 reads TGTGCCAGCAGTCCCCAGGGGGGCATCACTGAAGCTTTCTTT. The chain employs TRBV6-5 and TRBJ1-1; the match to TRBD1 covers 7 bases. The V segment lost 5 bases and the J segment 4 bases; nucleotides outside the gene matches: 7. This CDR3 contains 14 residues. CDR1 MNHEY and CDR2 SVGAGI come from the germline V gene.

The V call is TRBV7-2, the J call TRBJ2-5; 7 nucleotides line up with TRBD2. Germline assignment: CDR1 SGHTA and CDR2 FQGNSA. This CDR3 is 15 amino acids long. V was pared by 2 bases and J by 2 bases, with 5 bases of the junction left unmatched. The CDR3 DNA is TGTGCCAGCAGCTTACACAACGGGGGGCAAGAGACCCAGTACTTC. It codes for CASSLHNGGQETQYF.

This clonotype has more than one count but fewer than ten. The chain has TRBV12-3 or TRBV12-4 and TRBJ1-2; D is unresolved. This CDR3 comprises 14 residues. The V and J ends lost 5 bases and 0 bases respectively, with 10 bases between them. For the CDR3, the DNA is TGTGCCAGCAGTCCCGGACGGTCTAACTATGGCTACACCTTC. It codes for CASSPGRSNYGYTF.

This sequence joins TRBV7-9 and TRBJ2-7; 9 bases are a match to TRBD1. CDR1 SEHNR and CDR2 FQNEAQ come from the germline V gene (reference sequence). CDR3 length: 16 amino acids. The V and J ends lost 2 bases and 3 bases, in that order; junction bases with no gene match: 8. The DNA of the CDR3 is TGTGCCAGCAGCTTATCGCCGGGACAGGGAGGCTACGAGCAGTACTTC. Protein product: CASSLSPGQGGYEQYF.

The chain recombines TRBV6-2 or TRBV6-3 with TRBJ2-7; no clear D gene. This CDR3 is built from 13 residues. Trimming took off 2 bases at V and 4 bases at J, with 9 bases between the two ends. The germline V gene encodes CDR1 MNHEY and CDR2 SVGEGT. CDR3 DNA: TGTGCCAGCAGTTACGGGCGCGGATACGAGCAGTACTTC. It yields the protein CASSYGRGYEQYF.

In its sample, this clonotype was seen a few times. The chain has TRBV20-1 and TRBJ2-1; D may be TRBD1 (5 bases). V was clipped by 0 bases and J by 4 bases, with 10 bases between them. The CDR3 is 14 amino acids. CDR1 and CDR2 (germline): DFQATT, SNEGSKA (reference sequence). CDR3 amino acids: CSARDGALYNEQFF. DNA of the CDR3: TGCAGTGCTAGAGATGGGGCGCTATACAATGAGCAGTTCTTC.

The rearrangement uses TRBV27 and TRBJ2-7; 7 nucleotides line up with TRBD1. The V gene end was trimmed by 2 bases and the J gene end by 5 bases; junction bases not matched to a gene: 9. Germline V gene data show CDR1 as MNHEY and CDR2 as SMNVEV (reference sequence). The CDR3 contains 15 residues. The CDR3 loop is CASSLDGQGDHEQYF. The CDR3 bases are TGTGCCAGCAGTTTAGACGGCCAGGGGGACCACGAGCAGTACTTC.

The chain links TRBV4-2 to TRBJ2-3; 16 bases agree with TRBD2. The CDR3 has 21 amino acids. Trimming cost V 2 bases and J 2 bases; bases outside gene matches: 13. Per germline, CDR1 LGHNA and CDR2 YNFKEQ. The chain's CDR3 is CASSQLGTSGRASRPTDTQYF. The CDR3 DNA is TGTGCCAGCAGCCAACTTGGGACTAGCGGGAGGGCCAGTCGTCCCACAGATACGCAGTATTTT.

The chain recombines TRBV11-2 with TRBJ2-7, with D maybe TRBD1 (5 bases). The V end was cut by 2 bases, the J end by 10 bases, with 9 bases between. CDR1 and CDR2 (germline): SGHAT, FQNNGV. CDR3 length: 11 residues. The CDR3: CASSLSGAQYF. The DNA of the CDR3 is TGTGCCAGCAGCTTAAGTGGGGCCCAGTACTTC.